This T cell receptor beta chain was retrieved from a study of blood T cell repertoires in COVID-19. The Seattle patients, enrolled during active infection, were followed longitudinally. As handled by the study authors: How many nucleated cells were present was estimated from reference gene primer amplification. TCRdb keeps only in-frame clones here, not all; method: immunoSEQ multiplex PCR. From that table come the V and J calls and clone size; the DNA was used to work out D and trimming. The repertoire holds some 230,000 clones, with around 83% as singletons. The receptor was isolated from a woman between 50 and 59 years old with COVID-19, enrolled during active disease. Sequencing was done on a sample of peripheral blood.

The CDR3 DNA follows: TGTGCCAGCAGTCTACAGGGTGACTATGGCTACACCTTC. Translated: CASSLQGDYGYTF. The chain has TRBV6-5 and TRBJ1-2, with TRBD1 as a possible D gene (6 bases). Germline CDR1 and CDR2: MNHEY and SVGAGI. The CDR3 consists of 13 residues. V was shortened by 5 bases and J by 3 bases, with 10 bases between the two germline ends.